A selection of T cell receptor beta chains follows, all from one sample in a study of blood T cell repertoires in COVID-19. Assay used: immunoSEQ multiplex PCR; TCRdb lists only in-frame clones, some missing. In the table there are hundreds of thousands of clones, 80% to 90% of which are singletons. The specimen was peripheral blood. The receptors derive from a man in his forties with acute or convalescent COVID-19. Each CDR3 is given with its conserved first and last residue. Clone sizes are given selectively: once, few, many, or a class where the clone is expanded.

clone size	V gene	J gene	CDR3 protein
NA	TRBV7-8	TRBJ2-7	CASSPGLGSSYEQYF
NA	TRBV27	TRBJ1-1	CASSPGPRTGNTEAFF
NA	TRBV2	TRBJ2-7	CASSDRASYEQYF
NA	TRBV7-6	TRBJ2-2	CASSLGLPPRELFF
NA	TRBV7-6	TRBJ2-3	CASSATTLTDTQYF
NA	TRBV7-8	TRBJ1-4	CASSLLVGANEKLFF
few	TRBV6-5	TRBJ1-5	CASSLRHYQPQHF
NA	TRBV10-2	TRBJ2-1	CASSAGGAGNEQFF
NA	TRBV7-2	TRBJ2-7	CASSFEASSYEQYF
NA	TRBV6-6	TRBJ2-3	CASSPDRGWAGATDTQYF
NA	TRBV30	TRBJ1-3	CAWSVGGAKTIYF
NA	TRBV6-2/TRBV6-3	TRBJ2-1	CASSRGTQGLDNEQFF
NA	TRBV10-2	TRBJ2-7	CASSEAGAGEQYF
NA	TRBV5-1	TRBJ2-5	CASSSRLAGVQETQYF
NA	TRBV7-8	TRBJ2-5	CASSRSGEETQYF
NA	TRBV27	TRBJ1-2	CASSLTSTGDYGYTF
NA	TRBV24-1	TRBJ2-7	CATSPGGAYEQYF
NA	TRBV5-1	TRBJ2-3	CASSWGRESTDTQYF
NA	TRBV30	TRBJ1-4	CACWTGSGNEKLFF
NA	TRBV11-2	TRBJ1-1	CASSLESGGRVGAFF
NA	TRBV27	TRBJ2-5	CASSLNGEFYQETQYF
NA	TRBV6-5	TRBJ1-2	CASSRDRVGYGYTF
NA	TRBV29-1	TRBJ2-7	CSVYSREQYF
NA	TRBV24-1	TRBJ2-7	CATRAGSSYEQYF
NA	TRBV7-2	TRBJ2-1	CASSTSTSGRAYNEQFF
NA	TRBV7-9	TRBJ2-1	CASSLGTRGLAGFDEQFF
NA	TRBV5-6	TRBJ2-7	CASSLGTHEQYF
NA	TRBV5-1	TRBJ2-1	CASNRGEFAYNEQFF
NA	TRBV5-6	TRBJ1-5	CASSLMEGGSQPQHF
NA	TRBV7-2	TRBJ2-1	CASSLGLAGGQEQFF
NA	TRBV7-3	TRBJ2-1	CASSPEGQSYNEQFF
NA	TRBV27	TRBJ2-5	CATQAGGGETQYF
few	TRBV3-1/TRBV3-2	TRBJ1-5	CASSGTGGQPQHF
NA	TRBV13	TRBJ2-6	CASSLGGAGANVLTF
few	TRBV2	TRBJ1-1	CASREDGQLNTEAFF
NA	TRBV4-2	TRBJ1-1	CASSQVGGSTEAFF
NA	TRBV5-1	TRBJ1-3	CASSYDGQGGNTIYF
NA	TRBV5-1	TRBJ1-4	CASSFGATNEKLFF
NA	TRBV18	TRBJ1-2	CASSPGRTGLNYGYTF
NA	TRBV6-5	TRBJ2-7	CASSYSQRGVSYEQYF
NA	TRBV19	TRBJ1-2	CASSDVGTHYGYTF
NA	TRBV7-6	TRBJ2-2	CASSFPGTQNTGELFF
NA	TRBV12-3/TRBV12-4	TRBJ2-1	CASSLNSHNEQFF
NA	TRBV3-1/TRBV3-2	TRBJ2-3	CASTSWGRTQYF
NA	TRBV30	TRBJ1-3	CAWSVQGSSGNTIYF
NA	TRBV5-1	TRBJ2-3	CASSLGGTSGAGTDTQYF
once	TRBV29-1	TRBJ1-1	CSVELTGSGTEAFF
once	TRBV30	TRBJ2-3	CAWSRLAASTDTQYF
NA	TRBV9	TRBJ1-3	CASSGQGNTIYF
NA	TRBV9	TRBJ2-1	CASSVTGDKQFF
NA	TRBV11-2	TRBJ1-2	CASSLPGQGGNYGYTF
NA	TRBV14	TRBJ2-1	CASSQEKGLAGWNEQFF
few	TRBV7-9	TRBJ1-6	CASHPGGWIDSPLHF
NA	TRBV6-1	TRBJ1-5	CASSEIYLLSNQPQHF
NA	TRBV6-4	TRBJ2-1	CASSDTRHNKQFF
NA	TRBV30	TRBJ2-1	CAWSPGLAGLLYNEQFF
NA	TRBV7-3	TRBJ2-1	CASSTGLAGGYNEQFF
NA	TRBV6-5	TRBJ2-3	CASTRWRGDTDTQYF
NA	TRBV28	TRBJ2-7	CASSFSAYEQYF